The clone carrying this T cell receptor beta chain was seen a handful of times. The antigen remains undetermined. Germline CDR1 MNHNS, CDR2 SASEGT. This CDR3 contains 14 residues. V shed 7 bases and J shed 0 bases, with 10 bases lying between them. The beta constant-region primer was an equimolar mix of two oligonucleotides covering TRBC1 and TRBC2. Ligated cDNA was amplified by four rounds of PCR with nested alpha and beta constant-region primers and SP2. A 12-nucleotide UMI and the SP2 primer were added to the cDNA 3' end by oligonucleotide ligation. A single record per CDR3 protein comes from TCRdb applying MiXCR to the UMI-ligation and nested PCR reads. The table records approximately 140,000 distinct CDR3 sequences, about 20% of them present only once. The sample belongs to a study of naive and memory T cell subsets. Findings and limits, study-wide: A clonotype means one alpha or beta sequence, not an alpha/beta pair. Possibly reflecting memory cells re-expressing CD45RA, a few larger clonotypes occurred in naive repertoires, especially CD8. Activation and differentiation may alter RNA-based TCR counts.

Cells stained for CD3, CD4, CD8, CD45RA, CD27 and viability were sorted into four CD45RA/CD27 subsets. This chain uses TRBV6-1 with TRBJ2-4; D is perhaps TRBD1 (5 bases). Material: naive CD4+ T cells from blood. This sequence originates from a human donor in good health. This CDR3 reads CASTRQLAKNIQYF. The CDR3 coding sequence is TGTGCCAGCACCCGACAGTTAGCCAAAAACATTCAGTACTTC.